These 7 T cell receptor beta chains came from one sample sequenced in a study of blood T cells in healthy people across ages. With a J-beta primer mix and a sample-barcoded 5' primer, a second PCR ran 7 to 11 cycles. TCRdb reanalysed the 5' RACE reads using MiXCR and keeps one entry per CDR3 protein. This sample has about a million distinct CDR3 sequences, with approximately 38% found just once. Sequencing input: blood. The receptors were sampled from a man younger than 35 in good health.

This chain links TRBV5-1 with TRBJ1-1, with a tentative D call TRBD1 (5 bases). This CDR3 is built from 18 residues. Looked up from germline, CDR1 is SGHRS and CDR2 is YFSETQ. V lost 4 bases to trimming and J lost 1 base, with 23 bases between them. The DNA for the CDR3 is TGCGCCAGCAGCCCGCTATGGCAGGGTAGAGCGCCGAACACTGAAGCTTTCTTT. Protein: CASSPLWQGRAPNTEAFF.

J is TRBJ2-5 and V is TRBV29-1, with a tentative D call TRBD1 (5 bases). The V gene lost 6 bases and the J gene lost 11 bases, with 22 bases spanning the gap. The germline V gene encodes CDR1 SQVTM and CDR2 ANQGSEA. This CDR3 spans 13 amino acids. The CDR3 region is CSVGENRYNEQYF. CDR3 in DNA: TGCAGCGTCGGTGAAAACAGGTACAATGAGCAGTACTTC.

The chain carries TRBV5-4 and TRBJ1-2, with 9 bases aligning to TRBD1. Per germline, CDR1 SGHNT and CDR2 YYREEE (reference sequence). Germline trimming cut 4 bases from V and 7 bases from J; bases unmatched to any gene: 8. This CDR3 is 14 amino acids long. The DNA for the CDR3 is TGTGCCAGCAGCAGAGGACAGGGGTTCGGTGGCTACACCTTC. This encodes CASSRGQGFGGYTF.

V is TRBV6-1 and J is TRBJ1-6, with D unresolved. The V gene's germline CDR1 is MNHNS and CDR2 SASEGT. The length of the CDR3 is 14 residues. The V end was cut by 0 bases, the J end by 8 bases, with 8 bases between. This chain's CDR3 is CASSEAGPDSPLHF. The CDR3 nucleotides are TGTGCCAGCAGTGAAGCAGGGCCGGATTCACCCCTCCACTTT.

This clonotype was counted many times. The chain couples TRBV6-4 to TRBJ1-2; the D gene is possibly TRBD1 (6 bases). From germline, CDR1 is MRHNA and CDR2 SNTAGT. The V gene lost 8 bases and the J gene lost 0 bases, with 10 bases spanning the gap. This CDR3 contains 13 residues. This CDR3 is CASSEGANYGYTF. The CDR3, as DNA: TGTGCCAGCTCTGAGGGGGCTAACTATGGCTACACCTTC.

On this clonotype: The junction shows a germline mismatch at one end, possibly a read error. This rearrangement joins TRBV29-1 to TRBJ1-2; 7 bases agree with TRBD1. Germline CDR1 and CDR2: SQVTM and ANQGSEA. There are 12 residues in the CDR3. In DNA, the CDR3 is TGCAGCGCACCAGGGGGGATCTATGACTACACCTTC. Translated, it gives CSAPGGIYDYTF.

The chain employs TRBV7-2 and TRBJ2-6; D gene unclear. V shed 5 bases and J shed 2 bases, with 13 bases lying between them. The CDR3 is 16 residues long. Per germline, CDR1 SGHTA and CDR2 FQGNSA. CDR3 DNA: TGTGCCAGCAGCCTTCGGGTCTTAACTGGGGCCAACGTCCTGACTTTC. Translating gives CASSLRVLTGANVLTF. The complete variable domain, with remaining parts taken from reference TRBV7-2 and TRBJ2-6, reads GAGVSQSPSNKVTEKGKDVELRCDPISGHTALYWYRQSLGQGLEFLIYFQGNSAPDKSGLPSDRFSAERTGGSVSTLTIQRTQQEDSAVYLCASSLRVLTGANVLTFGAGSRLTVL.